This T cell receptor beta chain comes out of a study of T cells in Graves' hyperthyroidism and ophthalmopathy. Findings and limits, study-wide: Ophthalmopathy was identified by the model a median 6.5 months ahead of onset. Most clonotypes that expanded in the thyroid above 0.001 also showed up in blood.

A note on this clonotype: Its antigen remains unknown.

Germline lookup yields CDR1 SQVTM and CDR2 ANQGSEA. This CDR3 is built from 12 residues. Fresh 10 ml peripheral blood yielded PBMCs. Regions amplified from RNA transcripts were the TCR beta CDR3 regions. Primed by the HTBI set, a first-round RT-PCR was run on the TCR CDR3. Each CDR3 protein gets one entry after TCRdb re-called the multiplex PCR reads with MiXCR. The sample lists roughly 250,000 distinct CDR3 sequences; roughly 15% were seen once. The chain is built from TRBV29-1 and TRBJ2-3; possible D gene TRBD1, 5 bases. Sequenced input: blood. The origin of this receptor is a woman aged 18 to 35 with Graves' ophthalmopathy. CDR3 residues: CSFHRYTDTQYF. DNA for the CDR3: TGCAGTTTCCACAGGTACACAGATACGCAGTATTTT.